One TCR beta chain is described in this entry. The target antigen is unknown. This sample was included in a study of circulating and synovial CD4+ cells in juvenile arthritis. Profiling relied on immunoSEQ multiplex PCR, and the TCRdb table lists in-frame clones only, not all of them. The repertoire consists of tens of thousands of clones, with roughly 95% occurring once and the leading ten covering around 0.68%. Regarding the study as a whole: CPL and bulk CD4 samples differed at least tenfold in T cell genomes. Circulating pathogenic-like lymphocytes shared a substantially higher fraction of CDR3 sequences with synovium than bulk blood.

Input material: CD4+ T cells from blood. The origin of this receptor is a human donor with juvenile idiopathic arthritis.

CDR3 in DNA: TGTGCCAGCAGTGAAGCCCCACCAGGGGTGGGCACCATATATTTT. Translated, it gives CASSEAPPGVGTIYF. The rearrangement links TRBV6-1 to TRBJ1-3, with D possibly TRBD1 on 6 matching bases. CDR3 size: 15 residues. Germline lookup yields CDR1 MNHNS and CDR2 SASEGT. V was trimmed by 0 bases and J by 9 bases, leaving 15 bases between them.